This T cell receptor (beta chain) was found in a study of cytomegalovirus exposure and HLA in healthy donors. General observations from the study: The investigators catalogued 164 TCR beta chains as cytomegalovirus-associated. The tendency of first-cohort TCR clusters to co-occur in the 120 validation repertoires was identified by a subsequent analysis.

The assay was immunoSEQ multiplex PCR, and TCRdb's table has in-frame clones only and misses some. This repertoire shows some 140,000 clones, 84% found once; its top ten account for 1.4%. A remark on this clone: Its antigen is unidentified.

The length of the CDR3 is 15 residues. V lost 0 bases, J lost 1 base, and 9 bases lay in between. Per the germline V gene, CDR1 is MNHEY and CDR2 is SVGAGI. The receptor was isolated from a woman aged 30 to 39 in good health and CMV-seronegative. The chain recombines TRBV6-5 with TRBJ1-2; D unresolved. Input material: PBMCs. CDR3 sequence (DNA): TGTGCCAGCAGTTACTCTCTAAGGAGTAACTATGGCTACACCTTC. Translated: CASSYSLRSNYGYTF.